Listed below are T cell receptor beta chains from one sample, sequenced in a study of CD8 T cells in Susac syndrome. Each CDR3 protein is one row after TCRdb ran MiXCR on the immunoSEQ multiplex PCR reads. The table has under 200,000 distinct CDR3 sequences, about 96% seen once. The sample comprised CD4+ T cells from PBMCs. Source of these receptors: a human donor with Susac syndrome. Each CDR3 is given with its conserved first and last residue. For some rows the clone size is stated as once, few or many, or as a class when expanded; others skip it.

J gene,clone size,V gene,CDR3 protein
TRBJ2-5,NA,TRBV2,CASSEDGTHQETQYF
TRBJ2-5,NA,TRBV5-1,CASSSGIQETQYF
TRBJ2-1,NA,TRBV28,CASSLGGLAGANEQFF
TRBJ1-4,NA,TRBV4-3,CASSPGGLGNEKLFF
TRBJ1-2,NA,TRBV4-1,CASSQEGRLGYGYTF
TRBJ2-7,once,TRBV5-1,CASSLDDYEQYF
TRBJ1-2,NA,TRBV30,CAWSVRHYGYTF
TRBJ2-1,NA,TRBV30,CAWGYRGNEQFF
TRBJ2-7,NA,TRBV28,CASRSGSSYEQYF
TRBJ1-2,NA,TRBV3-1,CASSHTGGGFDYTF
TRBJ2-5,NA,TRBV7-2,CASSLTGTTRLETQYF
TRBJ2-1,NA,TRBV11-2,CASSLQGRDYNEQFF
TRBJ2-4,NA,TRBV30,CAWSSVAGAKNIQYF
TRBJ1-2,NA,TRBV19,CASSISAGGYGYTF
TRBJ2-5,NA,TRBV15,CATSRTAQETQYF
TRBJ1-5,NA,TRBV20-1,CSALTGTGGQPQHF
TRBJ2-5,NA,TRBV20-1,CSAKAGGPKETQYF
TRBJ1-5,NA,TRBV30,CAWGDRGAYQPQHF
TRBJ1-5,NA,TRBV7-8,CASSLYFPIQGGNQPQHF